These 27 T cell receptor beta chains were all obtained from the same sample, sequenced in a study of PD-L1 blockade in urothelial cancer. TCRdb keeps only in-frame clones here, not all; method: immunoSEQ multiplex PCR. The data hold under 50,000 clones, with 75% to 90% observed a single time. Described time point: peripheral blood 6 weeks after treatment start. The material was PBMCs, obtained around atezolizumab (anti-PD-L1) treatment. The receptor set was obtained from a man in his fifties or sixties with urothelial cancer.

This clone was picked up one time. The rearrangement uses TRBV5-4 and TRBJ1-3; D unresolved. The CDR3 extends over 16 amino acids. The V gene lost 3 bases and the J gene lost 2 bases, with 15 bases spanning the gap. Germline-derived CDR1 and CDR2 are SGHNT and YYREEE (reference sequence). CDR3 loop: CASSSRMNSAGNTIYF. CDR3 bases: TGTGCCAGCAGCTCTAGGATGAACTCCGCTGGAAACACCATATATTTT.

This clone appeared once. The chain employs TRBV2 and TRBJ1-2; D is perhaps TRBD1 (6 bases). CDR1 SNHLY and CDR2 FYNNEI come from the germline V gene. The CDR3 is made up of 15 amino acids. The V and J ends lost 6 bases and 0 bases respectively, with 14 bases between them. CDR3 DNA sequence: TGTGCCAGCAGCGAAACCGGGACACCTAACTATGGCTACACCTTC. Encoded protein: CASSETGTPNYGYTF.

The chain combines TRBV6-5 with TRBJ2-7, with a tentative D call TRBD2 (5 bases). From germline, CDR1 is MNHEY and CDR2 SVGAGI. Trimming cost V 4 bases and J 3 bases, with 13 bases left between them. CDR3 length equals 14 residues. This chain's CDR3 is CASSSASRGYEQYF. DNA for the CDR3: TGTGCCAGCAGTTCAGCTTCCCGGGGCTACGAGCAGTACTTC.

This clone has a handful of counts. V is TRBV27 and J is TRBJ2-5; 10 bases agree with TRBD2. This CDR3 region has 16 residues. The germline V gene has CDR1 MNHEY and CDR2 SMNVEV (reference sequence). The V and J ends lost 7 bases and 0 bases, in that order; junction bases with no gene match: 8. CDR3 nucleotides: TGTGCCAGCAAGACTGTGACTAGCGGGTACCAAGAGACCCAGTACTTC. It specifies CASKTVTSGYQETQYF.

The chain uses TRBV6-4 and TRBJ2-1; D is undetermined. V lost 3 bases, J lost 6 bases, and 21 bases lay in between. The germline V gene has CDR1 MRHNA and CDR2 SNTAGT. The CDR3 spans 17 residues. The CDR3 region is CASSESGVLVRSNEQFF. The CDR3 DNA follows: TGTGCCAGCAGTGAATCCGGAGTCTTAGTTCGGAGCAATGAGCAGTTCTTC.

This chain connects TRBV13 to TRBJ1-4; D not certain. The CDR3 is made up of 13 amino acids. V was shortened by 8 bases and J by 0 bases, with 7 bases between the two germline ends. Looked up from germline, CDR1 is PRHDT and CDR2 is FYEKMQ (reference sequence). In DNA form, the CDR3 reads TGTGCCAGCGGGAGTTCAACTAATGAAAAACTGTTTTTT. It specifies CASGSSTNEKLFF.

The gene calls are TRBV19 and TRBJ1-4; D unclear. Per the germline V gene, CDR1 is LNHDA and CDR2 is SQIVND (reference sequence). The germline V and J ends were trimmed by 3 bases and 2 bases, with 13 bases remaining between them. This CDR3 is 16 amino acids long. CDR3 coding DNA: TGTGCCAGTAGTATTCGGTTTGCGGGGACTAATGAAAAACTGTTTTTT. It codes for CASSIRFAGTNEKLFF.

V and J are TRBV10-3 and TRBJ1-5; 10 bases map to TRBD1. Losses at the gene ends were 10 bases for V and 0 bases for J; bases not matched to a gene: 9. The CDR3 runs 16 residues. Germline-derived CDR1 and CDR2 are ENHRY and SYGVKD. CDR3 residues: CASGTGEGSSNQPQHF. DNA of the CDR3: TGTGCCAGCGGGACAGGGGAGGGTAGTAGCAATCAGCCCCAGCATTTT.

In DNA form, the CDR3 reads TGCGCCAGCAGCTTGGCCTGGGCAGAAAATAATAATACGCAGTATTTT. As protein: CASSLAWAENNNTQYF. The genes are TRBV5-1 and TRBJ2-3; D not resolved. The CDR3 sequence is 16 residues long. CDR1 SGHRS and CDR2 YFSETQ come from the germline V gene. With 0 bases removed from V and 7 bases from J, the gap between germline ends came to 18 bases.

CDR3 in amino acids: CASSYGTDSSGYTF. The CDR3 DNA follows: TGTGCCAGCAGCTATGGGACAGACTCCTCGGGCTACACCTTC. The chain recombines TRBV7-8 with TRBJ1-2; 7 bases line up with TRBD1. From germline, CDR1 is SGHVS and CDR2 FQNEAQ. J lost 8 bases, V lost 4 bases, and 10 bases had no gene match. The CDR3 runs to 14 residues. Full variable domain (missing parts from reference TRBV7-8 and TRBJ1-2): GAGVSQSPRYKVAKRGQDVALRCDPISGHVSLFWYQQALGQGPEFLTYFQNEAQLDKSGLPSDRFFAERPEGSVSTLKIQRTQQEDSAVYLCASSYGTDSSGYTFGSGTRLTVV.

The chain employs TRBV28 and TRBJ2-1; 7 nucleotides agree with TRBD2. Trimming at V came to 2 bases and at J to 5 bases, leaving 6 bases not matched to a gene. The germline CDR1 and CDR2 sequences are MDHEN and SYDVKM. The CDR3 is 15 residues long. The CDR3 nucleotides read TGTGCCAGCAGTTTAGCGGGAGTTACGAACAATGAGCAGTTCTTC. This encodes CASSLAGVTNNEQFF. The variable domain in full, with the rest retrieved from reference TRBV28 and TRBJ2-1, is DVKVTQSSRYLVKRTGEKVFLECVQDMDHENMFWYRQDPGLGLRLIYFSYDVKMKEKGDIPEGYSVSREKKERFSLILESASTNQTSMYLCASSLAGVTNNEQFFGPGTRLTVL.

V gene TRBV7-9 combines with J gene TRBJ1-2, with D unresolved. Germline CDR1 reads SEHNR; CDR2 reads FQNEAQ (reference sequence). The CDR3 has 12 amino acids. The V and J ends lost 5 bases and 6 bases respectively, with 10 bases between them. In DNA form, the CDR3 reads TGTGCCAGCAGCCCGGGTAGTCATGGCTACACCTTC. It codes for CASSPGSHGYTF.

The chain couples TRBV6-6 to TRBJ2-3; D is undetermined. Germline values: CDR1 MNHNY, CDR2 SVGAGI (reference sequence). CDR3 length equals 13 residues. V shed 0 bases and J shed 4 bases, with 5 bases lying between them. Written as DNA, the CDR3 is TGTGCCAGCAGTTACTCCGGTTCAGATACGCAGTATTTT. Its translation is CASSYSGSDTQYF.

The chain links TRBV18 to TRBJ1-3; 8 nucleotides match TRBD1. Trimming cost V 0 bases and J 2 bases; bases outside gene matches: 3. The CDR3 consists of 16 residues. CDR1 and CDR2 from the germline V gene are KGHSH and LQKENI. CDR3 coding DNA: TGTGCCAGCTCACCACCTAGGACAGGGACTGGAAACACCATATATTTT. As protein: CASSPPRTGTGNTIYF.

The chain joins TRBV19 to TRBJ2-1; TRBD2 matches at 15 bases. Germline CDR1 is LNHDA and CDR2 is SQIVND (reference sequence). CDR3 length: 16 residues. V shed 4 bases and J 8 bases; nucleotides not matched to a gene: 6. The CDR3 DNA reads TGTGCCAGTAGTAGCGGGACTAGCGGGGGGAACGATGAGCAGTTCTTC. Protein sequence: CASSSGTSGGNDEQFF. Variable domain in full (rest from reference TRBV19 and TRBJ2-1): DGGITQSPKYLFRKEGQNVTLSCEQNLNHDAMYWYRQDPGQGLRLIYYSQIVNDFQKGDIAEGYSVSREKKESFPLTVTSAQKNPTAFYLCASSSGTSGGNDEQFFGPGTRLTVL.

This chain connects TRBV5-4 to TRBJ1-1; 7 nucleotides align to TRBD1. The CDR3 is made up of 15 amino acids. Germline V gene lookup returns CDR1 SGHNT and CDR2 YYREEE (reference sequence). J lost 2 bases, V lost 4 bases, and 8 bases had no gene match. This CDR3 is CASSPQTGTNTEAFF. The CDR3 nucleotides are TGTGCCAGCAGCCCACAGACAGGGACCAACACTGAAGCTTTCTTT.

The gene calls are TRBV6-5 and TRBJ1-1; D is perhaps TRBD1 (6 bases). The CDR3 is 13 amino acids. V shed 6 bases and J shed 4 bases, with 12 bases lying between them. Germline V gene data show CDR1 as MNHEY and CDR2 as SVGAGI. CDR3 DNA: TGTGCCAGCAGCCCTCAGGGGAGCACTGAAGCTTTCTTT. Translating gives CASSPQGSTEAFF.

This clone was detected only a few times. The V and J genes are TRBV15 and TRBJ1-5, with D tentatively TRBD1 (5 bases). Germline assignment: CDR1 LNHNV and CDR2 YYDKDF (reference sequence). Trimming shortened V by 0 bases and J by 2 bases, and 11 bases separated the two germline ends. The CDR3 is 16 residues long. The CDR3 here is CATSRDQGVGNQPQHF. CDR3 coding DNA: TGTGCCACCAGCAGAGATCAAGGGGTCGGCAATCAGCCCCAGCATTTT. Complete variable domain (other parts from reference TRBV15 and TRBJ1-5): DAMVIQNPRYQVTQFGKPVTLSCSQTLNHNVMYWYQQKSSQAPKLLFHYYDKDFNNEADTPDNFQSRRPNTSFCFLDIRSPGLGDTAMYLCATSRDQGVGNQPQHFGDGTRLSIL.

This clone was observed a single time. The V call is TRBV30, the J call TRBJ2-7, with 8 bases aligning to TRBD1. CDR1 is GTSNPN, CDR2 SVGIG, per germline (reference sequence). J was trimmed by 2 bases and V by 3 bases; bases with no gene match: 9. CDR3 length: 15 amino acids. Here the CDR3 reads CAWRGDRGRPYEQYF. The CDR3 DNA is TGTGCCTGGAGGGGCGACAGGGGCCGACCCTACGAGCAGTACTTC.

The chain joins TRBV4-3 to TRBJ1-6; no clear D gene. The V and J ends lost 0 bases and 8 bases respectively, with 11 bases between them. Germline lookup yields CDR1 LGHNA and CDR2 YSLEER. The CDR3 contains 15 residues. Here the CDR3 reads CASSQDTASYSPLHF. Here the CDR3 DNA reads TGCGCCAGCAGCCAAGACACAGCCAGCTATTCACCCCTCCACTTT.

The chain combines TRBV30 with TRBJ1-2, with D unclear. Germline CDR1 reads GTSNPN; CDR2 reads SVGIG (reference sequence). V lost 0 bases, J lost 11 bases, and 13 bases lay in between. The CDR3 runs 12 residues. This CDR3 is CAWSVEPSRYTF. The CDR3 bases are TGTGCCTGGAGTGTAGAGCCCTCCAGGTACACCTTC. Full variable domain (missing parts from reference TRBV30 and TRBJ1-2): SQTIHQWPATLVQPVGSPLSLECTVEGTSNPNLYWYRQAAGRGLQLLFYSVGIGQISSEVPQNLSASRPQDRQFILSSKKLLLSDSGFYLCAWSVEPSRYTFGSGTRLTVV.

Remarks on this clone: The conserved final phenylalanine or tryptophan is absent from the CDR3, which likely points to a read error. Because the CDR3's place on the DNA is in doubt, the DNA is left out and the CDR3 is given as listed by TCRdb. The chain combines TRBV29-1 with TRBJ1-2; the DNA was not used to check the table's D call, TRBD1. Per the germline V gene, CDR1 is SQVTM and CDR2 is ANQGSEA. The CDR3 is 9 residues long, counting both termini. The chain's CDR3 is CSVGTANPP.

The gene calls are TRBV13 and TRBJ2-1, with TRBD2 identical over 8 bases. The CDR3 totals 15 residues. Germline V gives CDR1 PRHDT, CDR2 FYEKMQ (reference sequence). The junction had 7 bases not matched to a gene; V was cut back by 5 bases and J by 4 bases. The CDR3 region has the DNA TGTGCCAGCAGCCTTCGGACTAGCAGTTACAATGAGCAGTTCTTC. Translation: CASSLRTSSYNEQFF.

The chain is built from TRBV10-2 and TRBJ1-2, with D possibly matching TRBD1 (6 bases). Germline-derived CDR1 and CDR2 are WSHSY and SAAADI. V lost 1 base to trimming and J lost 7 bases, with 10 bases between them. This CDR3 spans 13 amino acids. CDR3 amino acids: CASSEWRGGGYTF. CDR3 sequence (DNA): TGCGCCAGCAGTGAGTGGAGAGGGGGTGGCTACACCTTC.

V is TRBV15 and J is TRBJ2-7, with D unclear. Trimming shortened V by 0 bases and J by 0 bases, and 15 bases separated the two germline ends. CDR3 length: 17 residues. The germline V gene has CDR1 LNHNV and CDR2 YYDKDF (reference sequence). DNA of the CDR3: TGTGCCACCAGCAGAGATCGCGACACCGCCTACTCCTACGAGCAGTACTTC. Its translation: CATSRDRDTAYSYEQYF.

The CDR3 here is CASSLRTSGSRGYEQYF. The CDR3 DNA reads as TGTGCCAGCAGCTTAAGAACAAGCGGGAGTCGCGGGTACGAGCAGTACTTC. V usage is TRBV7-2 and J usage is TRBJ2-7; 8 nucleotides match TRBD2. The CDR3 contains 17 residues. Germline CDR1 reads SGHTA; CDR2 reads FQGNSA. V gave up 2 bases and J gave up 4 bases; unmatched junction bases: 13.

The V gene is TRBV15, the J gene TRBJ2-3, with D maybe TRBD2 (5 bases). The germline CDR1 and CDR2 sequences are LNHNV and YYDKDF (reference sequence). The ends were cut back, 5 bases at V and 1 base at J, with 13 bases in the middle. The CDR3 has 15 amino acids. The CDR3 spells CATSGGLQGTDTQYF. The CDR3 DNA reads as TGTGCCACCAGCGGAGGACTGCAAGGCACAGATACGCAGTATTTT.